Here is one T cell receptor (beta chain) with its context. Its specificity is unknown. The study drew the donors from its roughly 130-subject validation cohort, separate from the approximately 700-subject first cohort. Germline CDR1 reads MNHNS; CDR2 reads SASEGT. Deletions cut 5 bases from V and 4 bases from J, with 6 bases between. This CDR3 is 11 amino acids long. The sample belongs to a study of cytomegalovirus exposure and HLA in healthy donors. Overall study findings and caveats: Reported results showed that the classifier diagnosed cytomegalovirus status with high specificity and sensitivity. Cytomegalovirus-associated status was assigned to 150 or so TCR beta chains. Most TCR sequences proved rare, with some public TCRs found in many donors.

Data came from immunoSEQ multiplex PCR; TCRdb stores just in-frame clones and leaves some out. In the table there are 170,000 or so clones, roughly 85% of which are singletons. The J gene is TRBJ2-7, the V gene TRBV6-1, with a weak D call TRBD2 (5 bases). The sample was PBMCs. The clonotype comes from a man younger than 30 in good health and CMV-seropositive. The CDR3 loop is CASSRRYEQYF. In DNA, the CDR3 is TGTGCCAGCAGTAGGAGGTACGAGCAGTACTTC.